These 30 T cell receptor beta chains came from one sample sequenced in a study of cytomegalovirus exposure and HLA in healthy donors (dated by TCRdb to about 2017). Receptor amplification or capture employed the immunoSEQ multiplex PCR assay. A mixture of 60 forward primers for TCR Vbeta segments and 13 reverse primers for TCR Jbeta segments was used in the multiplex PCR. Entries here come from immuneACCESS through TCRdb and include only in-frame sequences with V and J called. Some clones fail to appear in such tables; in the studies checked, an unresolved V gene covers under half of the shortfall, and the cause of the remainder is unknown. The sample table holds about 160,000 clones, of which around 84% were seen once. The ten top clones hold nearly 8.5% of the sample. The material sequenced was PBMCs. The receptor set was obtained from a male donor in good health and CMV-seropositive.

V usage is TRBV30 and J usage is TRBJ2-7; perhaps TRBD1 as D (5 bases). Germline V gene sequence: CDR1 GTSNPN, CDR2 SVGIG (reference sequence). Trimming cost V 3 bases and J 4 bases, with 22 bases left between them. The CDR3 runs to 16 residues. The CDR3 nucleotides read TGTGCCTGGAGAAGTAGGGGCAGGTCCTTCCCTTACGAGCAGTACTTC. Its protein is CAWRSRGRSFPYEQYF.

This clone was recorded only once. J is TRBJ1-5 and V is TRBV6-1; 8 bases agree with TRBD1. The CDR3 is made up of 17 amino acids. Germline V CDR1 and CDR2: MNHNS, SASEGT. V lost 2 bases, J lost 1 base, and 7 bases stayed unmatched. CDR3 DNA: TGTGCCAGCAGTGAAATAGAGACAGGGGTCAGCAATCAGCCCCAGCATTTT. Its translation is CASSEIETGVSNQPQHF.

This clone appeared a single time. V gene TRBV11-2 combines with J gene TRBJ2-7, with TRBD1 matching over 8 bases. Per the germline V gene, CDR1 is SGHAT and CDR2 is FQNNGV. Losses at the gene ends were 5 bases for V and 9 bases for J; bases not matched to a gene: 3. CDR3 size: 11 residues. DNA of the CDR3: TGTGCCAGCAGCCAAGGACAGGGGCAGTACTTC. This encodes CASSQGQGQYF.

V gene TRBV10-1 combines with J gene TRBJ2-5; D gene unclear. This CDR3 region has 12 residues. V lost 2 bases and J lost 5, with 6 bases in between. Per germline, CDR1 WNHNN and CDR2 SYGVQD (reference sequence). CDR3 sequence: CASSEGLETQYF. The CDR3 nucleotides read TGCGCCAGCAGTGAGGGGCTGGAGACCCAGTACTTC.

The sample holds one count of this clone. This chain links TRBV15 with TRBJ1-1; D unresolved. With 5 bases removed from V and 0 bases from J, the gap between germline ends came to 16 bases. The germline CDR1 and CDR2 sequences are LNHNV and YYDKDF (reference sequence). The CDR3 consists of 16 residues. The chain's CDR3 is CATSVPLGRMNTEAFF. For the CDR3, the DNA is TGTGCCACCAGCGTCCCTCTGGGCAGAATGAACACTGAAGCTTTCTTT.

V usage is TRBV18 and J usage is TRBJ2-3, with D unresolved. Trimming pared 2 bases from V and 1 base from J, leaving 7 bases between. CDR1 and CDR2 from the germline V gene are KGHSH and LQKENI. The CDR3 contains 14 residues. The CDR3 DNA sequence: TGTGCCAGCTCACCAGTAGTCCGCACAGATACGCAGTATTTT. Protein product: CASSPVVRTDTQYF.

This chain connects TRBV5-1 to TRBJ2-7; 9 bases align to TRBD1. The CDR3 is made up of 15 amino acids. The V gene's germline CDR1 is SGHRS and CDR2 YFSETQ. With V trimmed by 0 bases and J by 5 bases, 6 bases remained unmatched. The CDR3 here is CASSLVPGQGHEQYF. The CDR3 bases are TGCGCCAGCAGCTTGGTTCCGGGACAGGGACACGAGCAGTACTTC.

CDR3 sequence (DNA): TGTGCCAGCAGGGCAGCGGGGGGGCTTCTGTACTTC. It specifies CASRAAGGLLYF. This sequence joins TRBV7-9 and TRBJ2-7; 10 bases match TRBD2. The CDR3 has 12 residues. V gave up 6 bases and J gave up 12 bases; unmatched junction bases: 8. CDR1 and CDR2 from the germline V gene are SEHNR and FQNEAQ (reference sequence).

The V and J genes are TRBV2 and TRBJ1-1; possibly TRBD1 for D (6 bases). This CDR3 has 13 residues. Germline V CDR1 and CDR2: SNHLY, FYNNEI. Deletions cut 6 bases from V and 4 bases from J, with 12 bases between. The CDR3 nucleotides read TGTGCCAGCAGACAAGGGGGGGGCACTGAAGCTTTCTTT. This encodes CASRQGGGTEAFF.

V usage is TRBV28 and J usage is TRBJ1-3; D is unclear. V was pared by 8 bases and J by 0 bases, with 5 bases between. Per the germline V gene, CDR1 is MDHEN and CDR2 is SYDVKM. The CDR3 runs to 12 residues. The CDR3 DNA sequence: TGTGCCAGCGAGTCCTCTGGAAACACCATATATTTT. Translating gives CASESSGNTIYF.

This sequence joins TRBV11-2 and TRBJ1-2; 7 nucleotides agree with TRBD1. The CDR3 has 14 residues. J was trimmed by 7 bases and V by 5 bases; bases with no gene match: 10. Germline V CDR1 and CDR2: SGHAT, FQNNGV. The CDR3 spells CASSMSISGGGYTF. The CDR3 DNA sequence: TGTGCCAGCAGCATGTCCATCTCAGGGGGTGGCTACACCTTC. Using reference TRBV11-2 and TRBJ1-2 for the parts outside the CDR3, the full variable domain is EAGVAQSPRYKIIEKRQSVAFWCNPISGHATLYWYQQILGQGPKLLIQFQNNGVVDDSQLPKDRFSAERLKGVDSTLKIQPAKLEDSAVYLCASSMSISGGGYTFGSGTRLTVV.

V is TRBV27 and J is TRBJ1-1, with D perhaps TRBD1 (5 bases). The CDR3 covers 14 residues. Germline V gene sequence: CDR1 MNHEY, CDR2 SMNVEV (reference sequence). The V end was cut by 1 base, the J end by 5 bases, with 11 bases between. DNA for the CDR3: TGTGCCAGCAGTTTATTGGCAGGGAGGACTGAAGCTTTCTTT. Protein: CASSLLAGRTEAFF.

The chain carries TRBV19 and TRBJ2-1, with TRBD1 as a possible D gene (5 bases). This CDR3 has 15 amino acids. Per germline, CDR1 LNHDA and CDR2 SQIVND (reference sequence). V lost 6 bases to trimming and J lost 0 bases, with 12 bases between them. CDR3 nucleotides: TGTGCCAGTAGGATGACAGATAGCTCCTACAATGAGCAGTTCTTC. It translates to CASRMTDSSYNEQFF.

As for this clone: The same CDR3 arises from other DNA sequences in this sample as well. The chain uses TRBV5-1 and TRBJ1-3; D not resolved. Trimming pared 0 bases from V and 0 bases from J, leaving 10 bases between. The CDR3 covers 16 residues. Germline loops: CDR1 SGHRS, CDR2 YFSETQ. The CDR3 DNA reads TGCGCCAGCAGCTTGGTAGGGAGTCTCTCTGGAAACACCATATATTTT. Translation gives CASSLVGSLSGNTIYF.

This chain joins TRBV4-3 and TRBJ2-1, with 7 bases matching TRBD2. V was clipped by 4 bases and J by 7 bases; unmatched bases: 4. CDR1 is LGHNA and CDR2 is YSLEER in the germline V gene. This CDR3 comprises 13 residues. The CDR3 loop is CASSLSGRNEQFF. The CDR3 nucleotides read TGCGCCAGCAGCCTCTCCGGGAGGAATGAGCAGTTCTTC.

The rearrangement joins TRBV30 to TRBJ2-1, with D perhaps matching TRBD2 (6 bases). The CDR3 is 15 amino acids. Trimming removed 2 bases at V and 6 bases at J, with 17 bases between. The V gene's germline CDR1 is GTSNPN and CDR2 SVGIG (reference sequence). The CDR3 bases are TGTGCCTGGAGTACAAATTCGGGACTCATCAATGAGCAGTTCTTC. Amino acid sequence: CAWSTNSGLINEQFF.

The chain joins TRBV5-1 to TRBJ2-1, with D possibly being TRBD2 (5 bases). CDR1 and CDR2 (germline): SGHRS, YFSETQ. The CDR3 is made up of 15 amino acids. Trimming pared 3 bases from V and 2 bases from J, leaving 12 bases between. CDR3 DNA: TGCGCCAGCAGCTCGCCTAGCAAAACCTACAATGAGCAGTTCTTC. Translation gives CASSSPSKTYNEQFF.

The genes are TRBV19 and TRBJ1-5, with D possibly matching TRBD1 (6 bases). Trimming took off 3 bases at V and 7 bases at J, with 10 bases between the two ends. Germline values: CDR1 LNHDA, CDR2 SQIVND (reference sequence). The CDR3 consists of 13 residues. CDR3 nucleotides: TGTGCCAGTAGTATGAGGGGGGGCCAGCCCCAGCATTTT. It is translated as CASSMRGGQPQHF. The complete variable domain, with remaining parts taken from reference TRBV19 and TRBJ1-5, reads DGGITQSPKYLFRKEGQNVTLSCEQNLNHDAMYWYRQDPGQGLRLIYYSQIVNDFQKGDIAEGYSVSREKKESFPLTVTSAQKNPTAFYLCASSMRGGQPQHFGDGTRLSIL.

The V and J genes are TRBV12-5 and TRBJ2-2; no definite D call. CDR3 length: 17 amino acids. Germline loops: CDR1 LGHNT, CDR2 FRNRAP. Deletions cut 2 bases from V and 2 bases from J, with 15 bases between. CDR3 in amino acids: CASGLLARYSNTGELFF. In nucleotides, the CDR3 is TGTGCTAGTGGTTTGCTCGCCCGTTACAGTAACACCGGGGAGCTGTTTTTT.

The chain combines TRBV5-1 with TRBJ2-2, with 7 bases matching TRBD1. Trimming at V came to 4 bases and at J to 7 bases, leaving 7 bases not matched to a gene. The germline CDR1 and CDR2 sequences are SGHRS and YFSETQ. The CDR3 totals 14 residues. The CDR3 bases are TGCGCCAGCAGCGGCTCAGGGGGAAGCGGGGAGCTGTTTTTT. It specifies CASSGSGGSGELFF.

The V gene is TRBV29-1, the J gene TRBJ2-3; D gene ambiguous. The CDR3 sequence is 14 residues long. V was pared by 5 bases and J by 0 bases, with 12 bases between. Germline-derived CDR1 and CDR2 are SQVTM and ANQGSEA. The CDR3 nucleotides read TGCAGCGTTCGGTCCAAGCACAGCACAGATACGCAGTATTTT. Protein sequence: CSVRSKHSTDTQYF.

CDR3 sequence (DNA): TGTGCCAGCAGGGAACTAGCGGGAGGGAGATCCTACAATGAGCAGTTCTTC. This sequence encodes CASRELAGGRSYNEQFF. The chain combines TRBV2 with TRBJ2-1; 13 nucleotides match TRBD2. CDR3 size: 17 residues. Trimming took 6 bases from V and 1 from J; bases not matched to a gene: 6. Germline V gives CDR1 SNHLY, CDR2 FYNNEI.

The CDR3 protein is CASSFVGQAMNTEAFF. In DNA form, the CDR3 reads TGTGCCAGCAGTTTTGTGGGACAAGCCATGAACACTGAAGCTTTCTTT. V is TRBV28 and J is TRBJ1-1; weak D call: TRBD1 (6 bases). Germline V gene lookup returns CDR1 MDHEN and CDR2 SYDVKM. The CDR3 spans 16 residues. Trimming removed 3 bases at V and 0 bases at J, with 14 bases between. The whole variable domain, filled in from reference TRBV28 and TRBJ1-1, reads DVKVTQSSRYLVKRTGEKVFLECVQDMDHENMFWYRQDPGLGLRLIYFSYDVKMKEKGDIPEGYSVSREKKERFSLILESASTNQTSMYLCASSFVGQAMNTEAFFGQGTRLTVV.

J is TRBJ1-5 and V is TRBV27, with D tentatively TRBD1 (5 bases). Trimming left V 5 bases short and J 4 bases short, with 15 bases between. The CDR3 length is 15 residues. Germline-derived CDR1 and CDR2 are MNHEY and SMNVEV (reference sequence). CDR3 DNA sequence: TGTGCCAGCAGTCGCCGGGGAGGGGATAATCAGCCCCAGCATTTT. It yields the protein CASSRRGGDNQPQHF.

The rearrangement uses TRBV4-3 and TRBJ1-3, with a weak D call TRBD1 (6 bases). The V gene's germline CDR1 is LGHNA and CDR2 YSLEER. The CDR3 length is 15 residues. With 3 bases removed from V and 4 bases from J, the gap between germline ends came to 13 bases. Here the CDR3 DNA reads TGCGCCAGCAGCCAGGACTGGGGGCTCGGAAACACCATATATTTT. It yields the protein CASSQDWGLGNTIYF.

The chain combines TRBV6-5 with TRBJ2-7; 10 bases agree with TRBD2. CDR1 is MNHEY, CDR2 SVGAGI, per germline. The CDR3 consists of 16 residues. After removal of 0 bases from V and 7 bases from J, the junction contained 9 bases not matched to a gene. This CDR3 is CASSYSVASGGTEQYF. In nucleotides, the CDR3 is TGTGCCAGCAGTTACTCGGTGGCTAGCGGGGGTACAGAGCAGTACTTC.

This clone was seen a single time. The rearrangement links TRBV10-1 to TRBJ2-3; 7 nucleotides align to TRBD1. Unmatched junction bases numbered 4, after V lost 6 bases and J lost 4 bases. Germline CDR1 reads WNHNN; CDR2 reads SYGVQD (reference sequence). The CDR3 is made up of 13 amino acids. CDR3 loop: CASSRTGADTQYF. As DNA, the CDR3 is TGCGCCAGCAGCCGTACAGGGGCAGATACGCAGTATTTT.

This chain connects TRBV4-1 to TRBJ2-5, with 9 bases that match TRBD1. Looked up from germline, CDR1 is MGHRA and CDR2 is YSYEKL. The trim removed 4 bases at V and 3 bases at J, leaving 12 bases unmatched. The CDR3 spans 17 residues. The CDR3 spells CASSPIPGQGSKETQYF. The DNA of the CDR3 is TGCGCCAGCAGCCCTATCCCGGGACAGGGATCTAAAGAGACCCAGTACTTC.

The chain uses TRBV6-1 and TRBJ2-4, with 7 bases lining up with TRBD1. CDR1 is MNHNS, CDR2 SASEGT, per germline. This CDR3 region has 13 residues. Trimming at V came to 2 bases and at J to 14 bases, leaving 9 bases not matched to a gene. The CDR3 here is CASSERGPVVKYF. The CDR3 region has the DNA TGTGCCAGCAGTGAAAGGGGGCCCGTAGTTAAGTACTTC.

V is TRBV27 and J is TRBJ1-1, with TRBD1 matching over 9 bases. CDR3 length: 17 amino acids. Germline V gene lookup returns CDR1 MNHEY and CDR2 SMNVEV (reference sequence). J gave up 7 bases and V 3 bases, and 15 bases lay outside the gene matches. The CDR3 DNA reads as TGTGCCAGCAGTTTGCACAGGGGGCATCCTCTTGTGGGTGAAGCTTTCTTT. This encodes CASSLHRGHPLVGEAFF.